This T cell receptor (beta chain) derives from a study of beta chain features in type 1 diabetes. The sequenced template was cDNA made from the entire isolated RNA. Generated by immunoSEQ multiplex PCR, the TCRdb table keeps only in-frame clones and is missing some. The profile covers roughly 450,000 clones, with about an eighth appearing a single time and 0.035% to 0.05% taken by the ten largest. The V end lost 0 bases, the J end lost 5 bases, and 9 bases lay between the germline ends. Germline assignment: CDR1 SGDLS and CDR2 YYNGEE. The CDR3 runs to 15 residues. The chain uses TRBV9 and TRBJ1-6; the D is unclear. The clonotype was recovered from a woman younger than 35 in good health. The sequenced sample consisted of naive CD4+ T cells from blood. The CDR3, as DNA: TGTGCCAGCAGCGTAGGTCACCGAGATAATTCACCCCTCCACTTT. The encoded protein is CASSVGHRDNSPLHF.